This TCR beta chain was observed in a study of beta chain features in type 1 diabetes. Sampling consisted of one heparinised blood draw per donor, averaging about 116 mL. CDR3 length equals 13 residues. The germline CDR1 and CDR2 sequences are SGHAT and FQNNGV. After removal of 5 bases from V and 8 bases from J, the junction contained 8 bases not matched to a gene. In its sample, this clone was seen many times. Its target is not known. As every portion of the isolated RNA was reverse transcribed, the sequencing read expressed TCRB transcripts. An average approximately 3.7 million reads came from naive, central memory and regulatory T cell samples. The protocol was immunoSEQ multiplex PCR, while the TCRdb copy is restricted to in-frame clones and leaves out a portion. The table lists roughly 130,000 clones, around 17% of them singletons, with about 2.5% in the top ten. Study observations and caveats: Researchers report that Type 1 diabetes patients had moderately but significantly shorter TCRB CDR3s across all four CD4+ subsets. HLA effects on TCRB rearrangement stayed unresolved here.

The chain recombines TRBV11-2 with TRBJ1-2; 7 positions match TRBD1. The sample consisted of central memory CD4+ T cells from blood. The clonotype comes from a young man with type 1 diabetes. CDR3 sequence: CASSRGQEDGYTF. DNA for the CDR3: TGTGCCAGCAGCCGAGGACAGGAAGACGGCTACACCTTC.